The 20 T cell receptor beta chains presented below share a single source sample, sequenced in a study of blood T cells in healthy people across ages. Combining a sample-barcoded 5' primer with a J-beta primer mix, a second PCR ran for roughly 7 to 12 cycles. TCRdb reprocessed the 5' RACE reads with MiXCR, giving one entry per CDR3 protein. There are roughly 2 million distinct CDR3 sequences in the sample; around 48% occur only once, and more than 2% lies in the top ten. Sequencing was performed on blood. These TCRs come from a woman between 35 and 50 years old in good health.

J is TRBJ2-5 and V is TRBV1; TRBD1, the table's D call, lacks a check against the DNA. TRBV1 represents a pseudogene. CDR3 length equals 15 residues. DNA of the CDR3: TGCATCAGCAGCCTAGGACAGGGAATGTTTGAGACCCAGTACTTC. This sequence encodes CISSLGQGMFETQYF.

V is TRBV6-5 and J is TRBJ1-2; TRBD1 might be the D (6 bases). V lost 4 bases to trimming and J lost 6 bases, with 12 bases between them. The V gene's germline CDR1 is MNHEY and CDR2 SVGAGI. There are 13 residues in the CDR3. CDR3 nucleotide sequence: TGTGCCAGCAGTTCGCATTCAGGGGATGGCTACACCTTC. It specifies CASSSHSGDGYTF.

The chain is built from TRBV28 and TRBJ2-5; no definite D call. Germline CDR1 is MDHEN and CDR2 is SYDVKM. V gave up 8 bases and J gave up 1 base, with 14 bases separating them. This CDR3 contains 14 residues. This CDR3 reads CASPDHLCQETQYF. In DNA, the CDR3 is TGTGCCAGCCCCGATCATCTGTGCCAAGAGACCCAGTACTTC.

V usage is TRBV27 and J usage is TRBJ2-1; 9 bases align to TRBD1. The length of the CDR3 is 16 residues. Germline assignment: CDR1 MNHEY and CDR2 SMNVEV (reference sequence). The V and J ends lost 7 bases and 4 bases, in that order; junction bases with no gene match: 11. CDR3 in amino acids: CASIAVGTGRYNEQFF. The CDR3, as DNA: TGTGCCAGCATTGCCGTTGGGACAGGGAGGTACAATGAGCAGTTCTTC.

The chain employs TRBV5-1 and TRBJ1-2; 7 nucleotides match TRBD1. The length of the CDR3 is 17 residues. Germline lookup yields CDR1 SGHRS and CDR2 YFSETQ. J was trimmed by 1 base and V by 2 bases; bases with no gene match: 11. The CDR3 region is CASSLRRDRNINYGYTF. The CDR3 DNA reads as TGCGCCAGCAGCTTACGCCGGGACAGAAATATTAACTATGGCTACACCTTC.

The sample holds a few counts of this clonotype. The rearrangement joins TRBV24-1 to TRBJ1-2; unclear D gene. The CDR3 is 14 amino acids. Trimming shortened V by 4 bases and J by 4 bases, and 12 bases separated the two germline ends. Germline V gene lookup returns CDR1 KGHDR and CDR2 SFDVKD. CDR3 region: CATSDLDYPYGYTF. The CDR3 region has the DNA TGTGCCACCAGTGACCTGGACTATCCCTATGGCTACACCTTC.

V is TRBV28 and J is TRBJ1-6; perhaps TRBD1 as D (5 bases). There are 15 residues in the CDR3. The germline V and J ends were trimmed by 5 bases and 10 bases, with 18 bases remaining between them. Germline CDR1 reads MDHEN; CDR2 reads SYDVKM. This CDR3 is CASSPGGFRGSPLHF. The CDR3 DNA sequence: TGTGCCAGCAGTCCTGGGGGTTTTCGAGGCTCACCCCTCCACTTT.

This clonotype showed up just a few times. V is TRBV7-9 and J is TRBJ2-5; TRBD2 matches 9 bases. The CDR3 is made up of 17 amino acids. Germline loops: CDR1 SEHNR, CDR2 FQNEAQ (reference sequence). Trimming removed 4 bases from V and 0 bases from J; junction bases left unmatched: 9. CDR3 loop: CASSSLTSGWYQETQYF. The CDR3 DNA follows: TGTGCCAGCAGCTCACTGACTAGCGGATGGTACCAAGAGACCCAGTACTTC.

For the CDR3, the DNA is TGTGCCAGCAGTGTAGCTAGCGGGGTTTACGATACGCAGTATTTT. Translating it yields CASSVASGVYDTQYF. The J gene is TRBJ2-3, the V gene TRBV25-1, with 9 bases lining up with TRBD2. The CDR3 runs 15 residues. Trimming at V came to 4 bases and at J to 6 bases, leaving 8 bases not matched to a gene. The germline V gene encodes CDR1 MGHDK and CDR2 SYGVNS.

The chain combines TRBV5-6 with TRBJ2-7, with D possibly matching TRBD2 (6 bases). CDR1 is SGHDT and CDR2 is YYEEEE in the germline V gene. V lost 6 bases to trimming and J lost 0 bases, with 10 bases between them. The CDR3 is made up of 13 amino acids. The CDR3 loop is CASNRGDSYEQYF. The CDR3 region has the DNA TGTGCCAGCAACCGCGGGGACTCCTACGAGCAGTACTTC.

The count of this clonotype is one. This sequence joins TRBV18 and TRBJ1-2; D remains ambiguous. Trimming stripped 1 base from V and 4 bases from J, with 10 bases between. Germline CDR1 KGHSH, CDR2 LQKENI. The CDR3 runs to 14 residues. The CDR3 is CASSPLEGPYGYTF. The CDR3 bases are TGTGCCAGCTCACCACTGGAGGGTCCCTATGGCTACACCTTC.

A few counts support this clonotype. The gene calls are TRBV20-1 and TRBJ2-3; tentative D call: TRBD1 (8 bases). Trimming removed 6 bases from V and 0 bases from J, with 25 bases in between. The germline gives CDR1 DFQATT, CDR2 SNEGSKA (reference sequence). The CDR3 extends over 18 amino acids. The CDR3 reads CSAVQQGVGGRSTDTQYF. The DNA for the CDR3 is TGCAGTGCCGTTCAACAGGGGGTCGGCGGGAGAAGCACAGATACGCAGTATTTT.

This clonotype was seen more than once but under ten times. The rearrangement links TRBV20-1 to TRBJ2-1; D tentatively fits TRBD1 or TRBD2 (5 bases each). The CDR3 is 10 amino acids. CDR1 DFQATT and CDR2 SNEGSKA come from the germline V gene (reference sequence). In DNA, the CDR3 is TGCAGCTGGGGCAGGGCGGGCAAGTTCTTC. This sequence encodes CSWGRAGKFF.

The chain joins TRBV5-4 to TRBJ2-5; D possibly corresponds to TRBD1 (5 bases). The CDR3 sequence is 15 residues long. Germline CDR1 SGHNT, CDR2 YYREEE (reference sequence). Trimming cost V 3 bases and J 5 bases, with 17 bases left between them. The CDR3 protein is CASSWGATDRETQYF. CDR3 nucleotides: TGTGCCAGCAGCTGGGGCGCGACAGACCGGGAGACCCAGTACTTC.

The chain joins TRBV3-1 to TRBJ2-5; possibly TRBD2 for D (5 bases). This CDR3 contains 14 residues. The ends were cut back, 2 bases at V and 1 base at J, with 8 bases in the middle. Germline V lookup: CDR1 LGHDT, CDR2 YNNKEL (reference sequence). In nucleotides, the CDR3 is TGTGCCAGCAGCCAACGGGGTCGCCAAGAGACCCAGTACTTC. Its protein is CASSQRGRQETQYF.

The chain uses TRBV5-1 and TRBJ1-4, with TRBD1 as a possible D gene (5 bases). Trimming removed 0 bases from V and 8 bases from J, with 11 bases in between. CDR1 and CDR2 (germline): SGHRS, YFSETQ. This CDR3 is built from 14 residues. The CDR3 DNA is TGCGCCAGCAGCTTGGCCCAGGGAAACGAAAAACTGTTTTTT. It codes for CASSLAQGNEKLFF.

The CDR3 loop reads CASSIGQGGTDTQYF. As DNA, the CDR3 is TGTGCCAGCAGCATAGGACAGGGGGGCACAGATACGCAGTATTTT. The chain uses TRBV7-2 and TRBJ2-3; the match to TRBD1 covers 10 bases. Germline assignment: CDR1 SGHTA and CDR2 FQGNSA. This CDR3 is 15 amino acids long. With V trimmed by 5 bases and J by 1 base, 3 bases remained unmatched.

The V gene is TRBV20-1, the J gene TRBJ2-5, with D possibly being TRBD2 (7 bases). The CDR3 extends over 14 amino acids. The V gene's germline CDR1 is DFQATT and CDR2 SNEGSKA (reference sequence). Trimming left V 1 base short and J 11 bases short, with 20 bases between. CDR3 protein: CSARGPRGAYEQYF. Written as DNA, the CDR3 is TGCAGTGCTAGAGGTCCCCGGGGGGCGTATGAGCAGTACTTC.

The V gene is TRBV20-1, the J gene TRBJ2-7, with TRBD2 matching over 12 bases. CDR1 is DFQATT, CDR2 SNEGSKA, per germline (reference sequence). This CDR3 has 15 residues. Trimming at V came to 3 bases and at J to 3 bases, leaving 6 bases not matched to a gene. CDR3 nucleotides: TGCAGTGCTAGGAGGACTAGCGGGGACGACTACGAGCAGTACTTC. Translating gives CSARRTSGDDYEQYF.

This sequence joins TRBV11-3 and TRBJ2-1; D is unclear. V was cut by 1 base and J by 8 bases, with 12 bases left in between. This CDR3 has 14 residues. Per the germline V gene, CDR1 is SGHNT and CDR2 is YENEEA. The CDR3, as DNA: TGTGCCAGCAGCTTAGGACTGGAAAACGATGAGCAGTTCTTC. It translates to CASSLGLENDEQFF. The full variable domain, with the rest looked up from reference TRBV11-3 and TRBJ2-1, is EAGVVQSPRYKIIEKKQPVAFWCNPISGHNTLYWYLQNLGQGPELLIRYENEEAVDDSQLPKDRFSAERLKGVDSTLKIQPAELGDSAVYLCASSLGLENDEQFFGPGTRLTVL.